The rows below give T cell receptor beta chains drawn from one sample of a study of cytomegalovirus exposure and HLA in healthy donors. Clones were sequenced by immunoSEQ multiplex PCR, and TCRdb holds only the in-frame ones, with some missing. The profile covers 150,000 to 200,000 clones, with 79% appearing a single time and around 1.6% taken by the ten largest. Sequenced input: PBMCs. The receptors were gathered from a girl aged 5-17 years in good health and CMV-seropositive. The CDR3 runs from the conserved cysteine through the conserved F or W. Fields, in order: D gene, J gene, clone size, V gene, CDR3 protein, CDR3 DNA. A D gene is named only where the DNA matches it firmly. A row's size may be missing; if present it is once, few, many or a size class.

d_gene: -
j_gene: TRBJ1-5
abundance: -
v_gene: TRBV10-2
CDR3aa: CASSDQGRGPRPQHF
CDR3nt: TGCGCCAGCAGTGACCAGGGGCGGGGGCCTCGGCCCCAGCATTTT

d_gene: -
j_gene: TRBJ1-1
abundance: -
v_gene: TRBV6-1
CDR3aa: CASKSVNTEAFF
CDR3nt: TGTGCCAGCAAGTCAGTCAACACTGAAGCTTTCTTT

d_gene: -
j_gene: TRBJ2-1
abundance: -
v_gene: TRBV4-1
CDR3aa: CASSQDRLAPSYNEQFF
CDR3nt: TGCGCCAGCAGCCAAGATCGGCTAGCCCCCTCCTACAATGAGCAGTTCTTC

d_gene: -
j_gene: TRBJ1-3
abundance: -
v_gene: TRBV4-3
CDR3aa: CASSQEDGSSGNTIYF
CDR3nt: TGCGCCAGCAGCCAAGAAGACGGGAGCTCTGGAAACACCATATATTTT

d_gene: TRBD2
j_gene: TRBJ2-1
abundance: -
v_gene: TRBV19
CDR3aa: CASSNGGDNEQFF
CDR3nt: TGTGCCAGTAGTAACGGGGGGGACAATGAGCAGTTCTTC

d_gene: TRBD1
j_gene: TRBJ2-5
abundance: -
v_gene: TRBV18
CDR3aa: CASSVAGTGVGETQYF
CDR3nt: TGTGCCAGCTCCGTTGCCGGGACAGGGGTCGGAGAGACCCAGTACTTC

d_gene: TRBD1
j_gene: TRBJ2-7
abundance: -
v_gene: TRBV27
CDR3aa: CASSFSSETGAMQYF
CDR3nt: TGTGCCAGCAGTTTCTCTTCCGAAACAGGGGCGATGCAGTACTTC

d_gene: TRBD1
j_gene: TRBJ1-1
abundance: -
v_gene: TRBV30
CDR3aa: CAWSLSGGHTEAFF
CDR3nt: TGTGCCTGGAGCCTGTCAGGGGGGCACACTGAAGCTTTCTTT

d_gene: TRBD1
j_gene: TRBJ2-7
abundance: -
v_gene: TRBV7-9
CDR3aa: CASSGGQGYRLSYEQYF
CDR3nt: TGTGCCAGCAGCGGAGGACAGGGCTACCGACTATCCTACGAGCAGTACTTC

d_gene: TRBD1
j_gene: TRBJ1-2
abundance: few
v_gene: TRBV30
CDR3aa: CAWRAPGRGNGYTF
CDR3nt: TGTGCCTGGAGGGCACCGGGCAGGGGGAATGGCTACACCTTC